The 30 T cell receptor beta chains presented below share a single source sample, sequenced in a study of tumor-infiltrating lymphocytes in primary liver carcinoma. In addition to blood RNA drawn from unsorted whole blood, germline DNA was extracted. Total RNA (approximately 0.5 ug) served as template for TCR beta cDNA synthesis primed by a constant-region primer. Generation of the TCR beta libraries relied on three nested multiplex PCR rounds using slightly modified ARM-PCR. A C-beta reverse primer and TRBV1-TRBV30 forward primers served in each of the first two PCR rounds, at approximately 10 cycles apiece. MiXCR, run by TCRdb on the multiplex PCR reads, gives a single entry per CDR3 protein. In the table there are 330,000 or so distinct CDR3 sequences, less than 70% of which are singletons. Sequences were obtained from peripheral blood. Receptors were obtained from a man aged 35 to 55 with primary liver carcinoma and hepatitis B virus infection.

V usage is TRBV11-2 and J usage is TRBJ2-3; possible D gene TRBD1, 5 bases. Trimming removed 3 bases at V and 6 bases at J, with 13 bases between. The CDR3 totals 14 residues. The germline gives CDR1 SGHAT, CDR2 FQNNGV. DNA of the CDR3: TGTGCCAGCAGCTTGTCTAATGGGGCGGATACGCAGTATTTT. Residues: CASSLSNGADTQYF.

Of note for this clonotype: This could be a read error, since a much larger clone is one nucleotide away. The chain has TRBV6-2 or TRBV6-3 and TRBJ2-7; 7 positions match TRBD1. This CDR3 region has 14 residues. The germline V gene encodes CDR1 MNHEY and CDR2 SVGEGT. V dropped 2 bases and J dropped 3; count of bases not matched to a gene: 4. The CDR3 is CASSYATGLYEQYF. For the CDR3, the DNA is TGTGCCAGCAGTTACGCGACAGGGCTCTACGAGCAGTACTTC.

In DNA form, the CDR3 reads TGTGCCAGCAGCCCTCTGGTGGGATCCCGCACAGATACGCAGTATTTT. This gives the protein CASSPLVGSRTDTQYF. The chain has TRBV11-2 and TRBJ2-3, with unresolved D. V was trimmed by 5 bases and J by 1 base, leaving 16 bases between them. Germline V lookup: CDR1 SGHAT, CDR2 FQNNGV. This CDR3 has 16 residues.

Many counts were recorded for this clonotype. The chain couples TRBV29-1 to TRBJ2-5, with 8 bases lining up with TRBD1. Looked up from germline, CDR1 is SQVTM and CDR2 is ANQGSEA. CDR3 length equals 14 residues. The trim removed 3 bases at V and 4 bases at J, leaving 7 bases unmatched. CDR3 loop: CSVEVTGAGETQYF. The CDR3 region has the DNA TGCAGCGTTGAGGTGACAGGGGCGGGAGAGACCCAGTACTTC.

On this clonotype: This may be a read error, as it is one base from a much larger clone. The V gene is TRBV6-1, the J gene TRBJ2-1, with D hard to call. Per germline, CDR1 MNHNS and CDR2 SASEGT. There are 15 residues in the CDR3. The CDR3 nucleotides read TGTGTCAGCAGTGCGACTTCCTACACCTACAATGAGCAGTTCTTC. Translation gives CVSSATSYTYNEQFF.

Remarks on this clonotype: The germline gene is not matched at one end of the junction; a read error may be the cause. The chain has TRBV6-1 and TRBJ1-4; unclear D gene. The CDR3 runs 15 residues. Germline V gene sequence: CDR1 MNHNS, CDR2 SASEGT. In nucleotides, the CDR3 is TGTGCTAGCAGTGGAGCGGGAGGGAGTGGGGAAAAACTGTTTTTT. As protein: CASSGAGGSGEKLFF.

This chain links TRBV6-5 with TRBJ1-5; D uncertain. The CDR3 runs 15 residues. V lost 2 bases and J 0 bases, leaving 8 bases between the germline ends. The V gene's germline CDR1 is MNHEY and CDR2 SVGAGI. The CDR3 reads CASSYDGNSNQPQHF. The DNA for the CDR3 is TGTGCCAGCAGTTACGACGGCAATAGCAATCAGCCCCAGCATTTT.

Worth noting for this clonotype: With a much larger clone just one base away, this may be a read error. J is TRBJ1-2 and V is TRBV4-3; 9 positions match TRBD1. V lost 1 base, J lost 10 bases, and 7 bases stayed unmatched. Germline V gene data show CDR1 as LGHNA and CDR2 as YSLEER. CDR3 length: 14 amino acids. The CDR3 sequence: CASSQGDRAGVYTF. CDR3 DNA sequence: TGCGCCAGCAGCCAAGGGGACAGGGCAGGCGTCTACACCTTC.

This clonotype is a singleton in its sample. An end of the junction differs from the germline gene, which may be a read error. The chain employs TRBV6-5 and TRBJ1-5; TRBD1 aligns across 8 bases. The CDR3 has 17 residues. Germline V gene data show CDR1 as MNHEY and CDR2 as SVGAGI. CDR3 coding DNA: TGTGCCAGCAGCCCCGGACAGGGAAGAGGTAGCAATCAGTCCCAGCATTTT. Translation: CASSPGQGRGSNQSQHF.

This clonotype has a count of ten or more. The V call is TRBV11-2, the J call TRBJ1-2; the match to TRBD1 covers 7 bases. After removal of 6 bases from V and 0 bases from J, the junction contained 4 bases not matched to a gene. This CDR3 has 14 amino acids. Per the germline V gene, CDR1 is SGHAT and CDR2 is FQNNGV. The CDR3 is CASRRGPANYGYTF. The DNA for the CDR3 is TGTGCCAGCAGAAGGGGGCCAGCTAACTATGGCTACACCTTC.

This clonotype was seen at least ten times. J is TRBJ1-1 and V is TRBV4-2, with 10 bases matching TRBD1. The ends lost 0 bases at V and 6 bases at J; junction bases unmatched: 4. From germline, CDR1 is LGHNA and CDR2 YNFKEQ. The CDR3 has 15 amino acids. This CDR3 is CASSQDHGTGAEAFF. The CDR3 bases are TGTGCCAGCAGCCAAGATCATGGGACAGGGGCTGAAGCTTTCTTT.

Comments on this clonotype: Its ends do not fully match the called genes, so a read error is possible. The CDR3 DNA follows: TGTGCCGGCAGCCCAGGGGCTGATGAGCAGCTCTTC. It yields the protein CAGSPGADEQLF. The J gene is TRBJ2-1, the V gene TRBV11-2; tentatively, D is TRBD1 (6 bases). The CDR3 totals 12 residues. Germline V lookup: CDR1 SGHAT, CDR2 FQNNGV.

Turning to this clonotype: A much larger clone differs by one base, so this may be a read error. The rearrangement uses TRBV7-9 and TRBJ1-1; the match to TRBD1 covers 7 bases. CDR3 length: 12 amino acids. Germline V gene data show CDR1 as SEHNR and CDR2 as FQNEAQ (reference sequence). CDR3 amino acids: CVTRTGNTEAFF. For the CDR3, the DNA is TGTGTCACCCGGACAGGGAACACTGAAGCTTTCTTT.

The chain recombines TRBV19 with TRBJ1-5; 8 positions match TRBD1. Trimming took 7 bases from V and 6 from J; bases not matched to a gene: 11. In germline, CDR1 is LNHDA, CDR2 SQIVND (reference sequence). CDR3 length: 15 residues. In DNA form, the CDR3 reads TGTGCCAGTACACCGACAGGGGCAAGGGGTCAGCCCCAGCATTTT. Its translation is CASTPTGARGQPQHF.

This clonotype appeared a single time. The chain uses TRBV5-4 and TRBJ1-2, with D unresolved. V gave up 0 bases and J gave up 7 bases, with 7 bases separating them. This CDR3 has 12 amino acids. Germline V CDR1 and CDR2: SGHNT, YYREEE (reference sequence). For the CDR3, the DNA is TGTGCCAGCAGCTTGGACCGGACTGGCTACACCTTC. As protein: CASSLDRTGYTF. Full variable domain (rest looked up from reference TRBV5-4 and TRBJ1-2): ETGVTQSPTHLIKTRGQQVTLRCSSQSGHNTVSWYQQALGQGPQFIFQYYREEENGRGNFPPRFSGLQFPNYSSELNVNALELDDSALYLCASSLDRTGYTFGSGTRLTVV.

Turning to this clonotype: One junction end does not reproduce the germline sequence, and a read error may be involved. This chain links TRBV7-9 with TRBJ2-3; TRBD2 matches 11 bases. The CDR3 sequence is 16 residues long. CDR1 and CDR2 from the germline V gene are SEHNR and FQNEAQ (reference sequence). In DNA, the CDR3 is TGTGCCAGCTGCCTAGGGACTAGCGGAGGGGCAGATACGCAGTACTTT. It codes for CASCLGTSGGADTQYF.

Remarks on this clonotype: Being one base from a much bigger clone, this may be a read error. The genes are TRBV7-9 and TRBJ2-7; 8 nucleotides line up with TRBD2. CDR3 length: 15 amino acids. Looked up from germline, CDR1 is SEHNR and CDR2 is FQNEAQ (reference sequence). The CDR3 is CASSLEPGGPREHYF. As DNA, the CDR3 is TGTGCCAGCAGCTTAGAACCGGGAGGGCCAAGGGAGCATTACTTC. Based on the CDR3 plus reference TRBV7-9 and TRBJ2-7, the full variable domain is DTGVSQNPRHKITKRGQNVTFRCDPISEHNRLYWYRQTLGQGPEFLTYFQNEAQLEKSRLLSDRFSAERPKGSFSTLEIQRTEQGDSAMYLCASSLEPGGPREHYFGPGTRLTVT.

CDR3 region: CARSPGPLGYTF. Here the CDR3 DNA reads TGTGCCAGGAGTCCGGGACCGTTAGGCTACACCTTC. The V gene is TRBV28, the J gene TRBJ1-2; possible D gene TRBD1, 5 bases. Trimming took 9 bases from V and 8 from J, leaving 16 bases between them. The germline V gene encodes CDR1 MDHEN and CDR2 SYDVKM. This CDR3 spans 12 amino acids.

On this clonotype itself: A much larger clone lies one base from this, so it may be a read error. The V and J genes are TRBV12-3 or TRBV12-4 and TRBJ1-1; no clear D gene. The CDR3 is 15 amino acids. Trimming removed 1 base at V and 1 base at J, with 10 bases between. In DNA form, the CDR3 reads TGTGCCAGCAGTTTAGGAGGGTTATCGAACACTGAAGCTTTCTTT. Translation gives CASSLGGLSNTEAFF.

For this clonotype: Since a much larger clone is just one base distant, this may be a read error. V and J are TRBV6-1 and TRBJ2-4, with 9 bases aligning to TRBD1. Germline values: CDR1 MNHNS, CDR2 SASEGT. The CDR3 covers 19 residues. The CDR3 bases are TGTACCAGCAGTGAAGATGTCGCCCACAGGGGGCTTGCCAAAAACATTCAGTACTTC. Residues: CTSSEDVAHRGLAKNIQYF.

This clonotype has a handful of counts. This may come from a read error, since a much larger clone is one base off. The CDR3 loop reads CAISYRGSDEKLFF. CDR3 nucleotide sequence: TGTGCCATCAGTTACCGGGGGTCAGATGAAAAACTGTTTTTT. The chain has TRBV6-5 and TRBJ1-4; D might be TRBD1 (5 bases). The germline V gene encodes CDR1 MNHEY and CDR2 SVGAGI. The CDR3 contains 14 residues.

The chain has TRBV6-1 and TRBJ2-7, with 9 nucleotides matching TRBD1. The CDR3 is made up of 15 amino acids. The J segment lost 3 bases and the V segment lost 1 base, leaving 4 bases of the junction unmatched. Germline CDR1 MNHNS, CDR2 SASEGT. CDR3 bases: TGTGCCAGCAGTGAAGGGGACAGGGCTCTCTACGAGCAGTACTTC. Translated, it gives CASSEGDRALYEQYF.

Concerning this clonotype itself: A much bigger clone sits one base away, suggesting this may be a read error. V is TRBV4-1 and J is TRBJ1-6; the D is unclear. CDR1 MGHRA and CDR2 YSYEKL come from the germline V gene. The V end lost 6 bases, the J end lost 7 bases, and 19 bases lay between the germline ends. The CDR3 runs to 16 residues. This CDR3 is CASRLVSWTENSPLHF. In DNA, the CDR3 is TGCGCCAGCAGGCTAGTCTCATGGACCGAGAATTCACCCCTCCACTTT.

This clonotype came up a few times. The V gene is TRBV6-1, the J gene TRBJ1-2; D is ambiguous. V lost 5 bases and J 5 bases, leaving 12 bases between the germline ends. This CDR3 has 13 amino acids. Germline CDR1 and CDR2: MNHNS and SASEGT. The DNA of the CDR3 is TGTGCCAGCAGTTCTCAGGAGATATATGGCTACACCTTC. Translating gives CASSSQEIYGYTF.

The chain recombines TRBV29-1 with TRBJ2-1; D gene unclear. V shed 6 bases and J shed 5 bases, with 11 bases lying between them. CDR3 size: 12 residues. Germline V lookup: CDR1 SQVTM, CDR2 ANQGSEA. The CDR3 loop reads CSVELGNNEQFF. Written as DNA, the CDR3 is TGCAGCGTGGAGTTGGGAAACAATGAGCAGTTCTTC.

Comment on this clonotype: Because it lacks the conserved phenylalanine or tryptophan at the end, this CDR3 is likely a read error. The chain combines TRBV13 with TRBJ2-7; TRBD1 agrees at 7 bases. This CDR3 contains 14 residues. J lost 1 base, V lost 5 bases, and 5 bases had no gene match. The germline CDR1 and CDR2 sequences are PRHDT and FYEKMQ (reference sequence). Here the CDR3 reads CASSTRQGSYEQYL. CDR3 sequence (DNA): TGTGCCAGCAGCACCCGACAGGGATCCTACGAGCAGTACTTA.

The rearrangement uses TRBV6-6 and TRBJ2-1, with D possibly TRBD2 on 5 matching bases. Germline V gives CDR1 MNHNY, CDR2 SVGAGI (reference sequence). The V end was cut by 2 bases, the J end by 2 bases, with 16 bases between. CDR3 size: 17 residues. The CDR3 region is CASSYAGIGLTYNEQFF. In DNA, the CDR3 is TGTGCCAGCAGTTACGCCGGTATAGGACTTACCTACAATGAGCAGTTCTTC.

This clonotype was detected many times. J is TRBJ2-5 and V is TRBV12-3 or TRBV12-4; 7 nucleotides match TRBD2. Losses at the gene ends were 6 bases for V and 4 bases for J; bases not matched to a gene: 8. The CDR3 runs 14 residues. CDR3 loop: CASRPTGTTETQYF. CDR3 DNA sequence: TGTGCCAGCAGACCCACCGGGACTACAGAGACCCAGTACTTC.

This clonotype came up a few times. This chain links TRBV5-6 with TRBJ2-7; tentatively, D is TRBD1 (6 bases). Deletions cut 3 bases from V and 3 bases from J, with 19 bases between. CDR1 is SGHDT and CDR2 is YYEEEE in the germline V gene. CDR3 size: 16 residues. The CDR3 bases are TGTGCCAGCAGCTCGGAGAGGGGGACCCCAAGCTACGAGCAGTACTTC. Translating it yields CASSSERGTPSYEQYF. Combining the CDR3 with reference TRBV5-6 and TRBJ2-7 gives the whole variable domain DAGVTQSPTHLIKTRGQQVTLRCSPKSGHDTVSWYQQALGQGPQFIFQYYEEEERQRGNFPDRFSGHQFPNYSSELNVNALLLGDSALYLCASSSERGTPSYEQYFGPGTRLTVT.

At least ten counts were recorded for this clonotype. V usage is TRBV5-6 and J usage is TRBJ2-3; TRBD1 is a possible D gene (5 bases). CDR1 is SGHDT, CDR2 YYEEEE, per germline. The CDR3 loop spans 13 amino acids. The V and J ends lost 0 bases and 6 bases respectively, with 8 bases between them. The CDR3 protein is CASSLDQGDTQYF. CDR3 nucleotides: TGTGCCAGCAGCTTGGATCAGGGTGATACGCAGTATTTT.